This TCR beta chain is from a study of T cell repertoires in cytomegalovirus infection. Points from the study as a whole: HLA-C-restricted TCR beta clonotypes specific for CMV led the ex vivo response. Of the TCR beta families, the public ones yielded a cumulative frequency that identified carriers of CMV plus the relevant HLA.

The CDR3 contains 14 residues. Germline V gene sequence: CDR1 LNHNV, CDR2 YYDKDF (reference sequence). The V end lost 3 bases, the J end lost 3 bases, and 11 bases lay between the germline ends. Concerning this clonotype itself: Its antigen remains unknown.

TCRdb fed the reads into MiXCR, producing one record per CDR3 protein. The data show approximately 500,000 distinct CDR3 sequences, over 9% seen once. The specimen sequenced was PBMCs. The TCR was taken from a human donor in good health (CMV status not recorded). Some clones in this sample may be carry-over from other donors' samples. This chain joins TRBV15 and TRBJ1-1; D uncertain. The CDR3 protein is CATSSNILDTEAFF. The CDR3 bases are TGTGCCACCAGCAGTAACATATTGGACACTGAAGCTTTCTTT.